The present T cell receptor (beta chain) was sequenced within a study of T cell responses to AZD1222 COVID-19 vaccine. Study-wide findings and caveats: A rise in Spike-specific TCR breadth and depth followed two AZD1222 doses. Mapped onto spike, vaccine-associated CD4 TCRs spanned it and were dominant at 160-218 and 743-854.

Sequenced by immunoSEQ multiplex PCR; TCRdb stores in-frame clones only, minus some. This sample has over 95,000 clones, with 90% to 95% found just once. Doses given second, at about 4 or about 12 weeks, were pooled. The CDR3 contains 14 residues. Germline CDR1 and CDR2: SGHAT and FQNNGV. V was clipped by 4 bases and J by 10 bases, with 17 bases between them. Comments on this clone: Its cognate antigen is unknown.

This receptor was taken from an adult who received the AZD1222 COVID-19 vaccine. The chain recombines TRBV11-2 with TRBJ2-1; perhaps TRBD1 as D (6 bases). Sequenced here: peripheral blood, sampled 28 days after the second AZD1222 dose. The CDR3 DNA reads as TGTGCCAGCAGCTCCTTGGGGTGGCAGGGGGAGCAGTTCTTC. Its protein is CASSSLGWQGEQFF.